A single sample gave rise to the 9 T cell receptor beta chains below, sequenced in a study of blood T cells in healthy people across ages (dated by TCRdb to the mid-2010s). The receptor library was made with 5' RACE. The sample was run on an Illumina HiSeq 2500. A second PCR of roughly 6 to 11 cycles was performed with a sample-barcoded 5' primer and a J-beta primer mix. TCRdb applied fastp at Q25 and MiXCR to the public reads, then kept only in-frame beta chains. Rows with a matching CDR3 protein are joined into one entry that keeps the most common DNA and genes. The sample table records about 770,000 distinct CDR3 sequences; under 45% of these occur just once. The ten largest make up around 21% of the sample. Sequenced: blood. These TCRs come from a man aged 55 to 70 in good health.

This clonotype was recorded many times. V is TRBV6-2 or TRBV6-3 and J is TRBJ2-7; no definite D call. Trimming left V 2 bases short and J 1 base short, with 6 bases between. Germline CDR1 reads MNHEY; CDR2 reads SVGEGT. This CDR3 is built from 13 residues. The DNA for the CDR3 is TGTGCCAGCAGTTACGACATTTCCTACGAGCAGTACTTC. Its protein is CASSYDISYEQYF.

This chain links TRBV10-3 with TRBJ1-2; perhaps TRBD1 as D (5 bases). This CDR3 contains 13 residues. Germline-derived CDR1 and CDR2 are ENHRY and SYGVKD. V lost 2 bases and J 8 bases, leaving 12 bases between the germline ends. The CDR3 sequence: CAISEDRKYGYTF. CDR3 nucleotides: TGTGCCATCAGTGAGGACAGAAAGTACGGCTACACCTTC.

This clonotype appeared a few times. The V gene is TRBV7-9, the J gene TRBJ2-7, with 7 bases lining up with TRBD1. The CDR3 is 14 residues long. J lost 2 bases, V lost 4 bases, and 5 bases had no gene match. Per germline, CDR1 SEHNR and CDR2 FQNEAQ (reference sequence). The CDR3 DNA reads as TGTGCCAGCAGCTCCGGGACAGAAACCTACGAGCAGTACTTC. As protein: CASSSGTETYEQYF. Using reference TRBV7-9 and TRBJ2-7 for the parts outside the CDR3, the full variable domain is DTGVSQNPRHKITKRGQNVTFRCDPISEHNRLYWYRQTLGQGPEFLTYFQNEAQLEKSRLLSDRFSAERPKGSFSTLEIQRTEQGDSAMYLCASSSGTETYEQYFGPGTRLTVT.

The V call is TRBV20-1, the J call TRBJ1-4; possibly TRBD1 for D (5 bases). Germline CDR1 reads DFQATT; CDR2 reads SNEGSKA (reference sequence). The CDR3 extends over 13 amino acids. Trimming left V 3 bases short and J 5 bases short, with 10 bases between. The CDR3 region has the DNA TGCAGTGCTAGTCGGGGGGGGAATGAAAAACTGTTTTTT. Translated: CSASRGGNEKLFF.

The chain is built from TRBV12-3 or TRBV12-4 and TRBJ2-2; 12 nucleotides align to TRBD2. V lost 2 bases, J lost 1 base, and 2 bases stayed unmatched. This CDR3 has 17 amino acids. CDR3 coding DNA: TGTGCCAGCAGTTTAACTAGCGGGGGGATGAACACCGGGGAGCTGTTTTTT. It encodes CASSLTSGGMNTGELFF.

As to this clonotype: At one end, the junction sequence differs from germline, possibly due to a read error. In DNA form, the CDR3 reads TGTGCCTCCAGCAGAGTTTTCGAAGGGGTCTACGAGCAGTACTTC. Translation: CASSRVFEGVYEQYF. This chain joins TRBV15 and TRBJ2-7; possibly TRBD1 for D (5 bases). Germline V gives CDR1 LNHNV, CDR2 YYDKDF (reference sequence). This CDR3 spans 15 amino acids.

This chain joins TRBV5-8 and TRBJ2-7; unclear D gene. Trimming cost V 5 bases and J 4 bases, with 13 bases left between them. The CDR3 runs 13 residues. The germline V gene has CDR1 SGHTS and CDR2 YDEGEE. The CDR3 DNA sequence: TGTGCCAGCAGGCAGCCCGCAGCATACGAGCAGTACTTC. Amino acid sequence: CASRQPAAYEQYF.

Comment on this clonotype: A read error is possible here, since a much larger clone lies one base away. The V call is TRBV12-5, the J call TRBJ2-1; 9 bases match TRBD1. The CDR3 runs 15 residues. V shed 4 bases, J shed 7 bases, and the junction held 8 bases outside the gene matches. Germline loops: CDR1 LGHNT, CDR2 FRNRAP. This CDR3 is CASGWVTGGSNEQFF. In DNA, the CDR3 is TGTGCTAGTGGTTGGGTGACAGGGGGTTCTAATGAGCAGTTCTTC.

The rearrangement uses TRBV7-9 and TRBJ1-6; D gene ambiguous. The CDR3 contains 14 residues. Germline lookup yields CDR1 SEHNR and CDR2 FQNEAQ (reference sequence). V lost 1 base to trimming and J lost 9 bases, with 10 bases between them. The CDR3 sequence is CASSLDSGVSPLHF. Written as DNA, the CDR3 is TGTGCCAGCAGCTTAGATTCCGGGGTTTCACCCCTCCACTTT.